This TCR beta chain is drawn from a study of Ad26.COV2.S vaccination and SARS-CoV-2 variants. Overall study: The authors gave Ad26.COV2.S intramuscularly, either once or twice 56 days apart.

General study results and limits: Similar non-spike TCR breadth was observed in recipients of vaccine and of placebo.

Trimming pared 4 bases from V and 3 bases from J, leaving 8 bases between. The CDR3 loop spans 12 amino acids. Germline CDR1 reads SGHRS; CDR2 reads YFSETQ. Assay: immunoSEQ multiplex PCR; the TCRdb copy retains only in-frame clones and omits some. The table has about 400,000 clones, about 89% seen once. Remarks on this clone: The antigen is not known.

The treatment: about 20 received Ad26.COV2.S at low or high dose, single or two shots; roughly five received placebo; per-sample allocation not given. Specimen acquisition occurred on day 63 following the initial vaccine or placebo injection. Based in Boston, the donor was an adult of 18-55 years. This receptor was identified in a person aged 18-65 years who received the Ad26.COV2.S COVID-19 vaccine or a placebo. The sequencing here drew on peripheral blood, taken in a trial of Ad26.COV2.S vaccine versus placebo. The chain links TRBV5-1 to TRBJ2-7, with a tentative D call TRBD1 (5 bases). In DNA, the CDR3 is TGCGCCAGCAGCACGGACAACTACGAGCAGTACTTC. Amino acids: CASSTDNYEQYF.